The present T cell receptor (beta chain) was sequenced within a study of technical replicates of blood from several donors. The length of the CDR3 is 12 residues. CDR1 and CDR2 (germline): SGHAT, FQNNGV. As concerns this clone: The junction shows a germline mismatch at one end, possibly a read error.

TCRdb keeps only in-frame clones here, not all; method: immunoSEQ multiplex PCR. Of around 70,000 clones listed, around 93% are singletons. The TCR comes from a human donor in good health. The chain couples TRBV11-2 to TRBJ2-7, with a weak D call TRBD1 (6 bases). The sample taken for sequencing was T cells isolated from PBMCs. CDR3 region: CASSPKYAGAHF. CDR3 DNA sequence: TGTGCCAGCAGCCCCAAATATGCAGGGGCCCACTTC.